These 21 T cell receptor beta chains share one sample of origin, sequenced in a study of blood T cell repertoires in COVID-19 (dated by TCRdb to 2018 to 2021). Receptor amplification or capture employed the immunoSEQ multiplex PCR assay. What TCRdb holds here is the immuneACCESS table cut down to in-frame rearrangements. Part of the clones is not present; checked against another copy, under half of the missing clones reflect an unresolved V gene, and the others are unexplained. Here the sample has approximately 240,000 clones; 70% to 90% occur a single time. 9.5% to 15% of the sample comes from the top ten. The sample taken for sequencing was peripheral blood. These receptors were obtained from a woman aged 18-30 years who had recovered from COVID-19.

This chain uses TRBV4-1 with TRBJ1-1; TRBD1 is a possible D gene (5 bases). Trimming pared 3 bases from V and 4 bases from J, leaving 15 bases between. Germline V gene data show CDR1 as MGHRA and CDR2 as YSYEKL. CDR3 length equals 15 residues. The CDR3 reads CASSHSPGGSTEAFF. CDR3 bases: TGCGCCAGCAGCCACTCCCCGGGGGGAAGCACTGAAGCTTTCTTT.

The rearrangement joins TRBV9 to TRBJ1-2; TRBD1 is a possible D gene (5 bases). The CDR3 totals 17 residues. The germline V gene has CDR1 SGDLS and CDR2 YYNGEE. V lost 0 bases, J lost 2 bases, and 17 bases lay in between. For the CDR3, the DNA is TGTGCCAGCAGCGTAGCTACTTGGGGCAGCAGAAACTATGGCTACACCTTC. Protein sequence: CASSVATWGSRNYGYTF.

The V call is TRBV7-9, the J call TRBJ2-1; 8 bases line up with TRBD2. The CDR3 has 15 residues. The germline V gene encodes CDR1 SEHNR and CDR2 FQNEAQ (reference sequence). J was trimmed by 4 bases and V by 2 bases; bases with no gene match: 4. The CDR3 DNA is TGTGCCAGCAGCTTACGAGCGGGAGAGTACAATGAGCAGTTCTTC. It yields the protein CASSLRAGEYNEQFF.

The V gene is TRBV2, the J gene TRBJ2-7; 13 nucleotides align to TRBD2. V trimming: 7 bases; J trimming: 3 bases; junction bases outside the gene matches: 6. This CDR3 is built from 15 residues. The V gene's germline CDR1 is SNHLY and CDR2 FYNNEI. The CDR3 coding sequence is TGTGCCAGCATGGGGGGACTAGCGGGAATCTACGAGCAGTACTTC. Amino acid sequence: CASMGGLAGIYEQYF. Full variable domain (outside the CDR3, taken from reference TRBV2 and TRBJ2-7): EPEVTQTPSHQVTQMGQEVILRCVPISNHLYFYWYRQILGQKVEFLVSFYNNEISEKSEIFDDQFSVERPDGSNFTLKIRSTKLEDSAMYFCASMGGLAGIYEQYFGPGTRLTVT.

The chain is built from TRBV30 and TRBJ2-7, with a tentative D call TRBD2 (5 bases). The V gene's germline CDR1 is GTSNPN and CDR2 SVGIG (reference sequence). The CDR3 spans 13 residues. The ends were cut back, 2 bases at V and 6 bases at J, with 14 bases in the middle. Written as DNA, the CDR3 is TGTGCCTGGAGTCCGGATTTAGGAGGCGAGCAGTACTTC. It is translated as CAWSPDLGGEQYF.

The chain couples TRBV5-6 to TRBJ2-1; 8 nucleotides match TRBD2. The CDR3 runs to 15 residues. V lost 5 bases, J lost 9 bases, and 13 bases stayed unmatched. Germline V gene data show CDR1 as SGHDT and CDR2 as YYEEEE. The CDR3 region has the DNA TGTGCCAGCAGAGAGCGGGAGTTGTTTCTGGGTGAGCAGTTCTTC. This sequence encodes CASRERELFLGEQFF. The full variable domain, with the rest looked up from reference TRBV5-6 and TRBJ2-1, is DAGVTQSPTHLIKTRGQQVTLRCSPKSGHDTVSWYQQALGQGPQFIFQYYEEEERQRGNFPDRFSGHQFPNYSSELNVNALLLGDSALYLCASRERELFLGEQFFGPGTRLTVL.

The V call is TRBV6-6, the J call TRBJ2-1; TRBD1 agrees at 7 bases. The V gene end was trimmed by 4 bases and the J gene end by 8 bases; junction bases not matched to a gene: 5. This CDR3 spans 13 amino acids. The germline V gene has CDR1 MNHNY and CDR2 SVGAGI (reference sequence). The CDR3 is CASSWYQGDEQFF. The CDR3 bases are TGTGCCAGCAGTTGGTATCAGGGGGATGAGCAGTTCTTC.

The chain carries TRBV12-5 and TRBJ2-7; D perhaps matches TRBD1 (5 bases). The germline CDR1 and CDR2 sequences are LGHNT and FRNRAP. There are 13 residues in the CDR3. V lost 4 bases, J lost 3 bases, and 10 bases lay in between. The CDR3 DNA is TGTGCTAGTGGTTCTACAGGCGGCTACGAGCAGTACTTC. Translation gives CASGSTGGYEQYF.

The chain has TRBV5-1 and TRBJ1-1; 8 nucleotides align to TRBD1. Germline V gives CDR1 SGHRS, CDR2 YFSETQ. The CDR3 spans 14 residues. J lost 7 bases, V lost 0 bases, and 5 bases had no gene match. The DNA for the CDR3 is TGCGCCAGCAGCTTGGAGGCAGGGGGCTTTGAAGCTTTCTTT. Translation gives CASSLEAGGFEAFF. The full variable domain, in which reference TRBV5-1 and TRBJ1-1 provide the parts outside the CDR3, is KAGVTQTPRYLIKTRGQQVTLSCSPISGHRSVSWYQQTPGQGLQFLFEYFSETQRNKGNFPGRFSGRQFSNSRSEMNVSTLELGDSALYLCASSLEAGGFEAFFGQGTRLTVV.

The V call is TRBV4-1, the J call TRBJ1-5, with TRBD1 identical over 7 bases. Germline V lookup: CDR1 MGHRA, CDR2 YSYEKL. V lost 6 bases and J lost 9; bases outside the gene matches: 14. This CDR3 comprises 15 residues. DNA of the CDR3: TGCGCCAGCAGGCTAAAAACAGGGGAGAAGTGGCCCCAGCATTTT. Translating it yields CASRLKTGEKWPQHF.

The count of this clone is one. The CDR3 loop is CASTGTGVREQYF. In nucleotides, the CDR3 is TGTGCCAGCACCGGGACAGGGGTGCGCGAGCAGTACTTC. The J gene is TRBJ2-7, the V gene TRBV6-5, with 10 positions matching TRBD1. With 7 bases clipped from V and 6 bases from J, the junction kept 6 bases outside the gene matches. The length of the CDR3 is 13 residues. CDR1 MNHEY and CDR2 SVGAGI come from the germline V gene.

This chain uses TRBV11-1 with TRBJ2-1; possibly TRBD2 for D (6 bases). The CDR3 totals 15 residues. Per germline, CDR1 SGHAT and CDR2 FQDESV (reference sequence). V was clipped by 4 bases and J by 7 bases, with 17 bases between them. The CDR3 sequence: CASSSRRLVLNEQFF. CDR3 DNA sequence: TGTGCCAGCAGCTCTAGGAGACTAGTCCTAAATGAGCAGTTCTTC.

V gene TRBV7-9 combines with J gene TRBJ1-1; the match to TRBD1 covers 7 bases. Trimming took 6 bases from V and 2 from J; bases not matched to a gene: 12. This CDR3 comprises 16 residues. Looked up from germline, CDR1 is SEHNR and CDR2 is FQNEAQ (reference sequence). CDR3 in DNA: TGTGCCAGCAGGAATCAGGGGGAAGGGGGAAACACTGAAGCTTTCTTT. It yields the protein CASRNQGEGGNTEAFF.

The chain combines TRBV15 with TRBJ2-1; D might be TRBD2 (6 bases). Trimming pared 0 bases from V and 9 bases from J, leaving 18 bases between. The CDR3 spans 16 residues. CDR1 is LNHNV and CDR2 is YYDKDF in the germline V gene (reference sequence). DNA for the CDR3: TGTGCCACCAGCAGAGATGTGTCGGTCCTGGGGGGTGAGCAGTTCTTC. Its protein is CATSRDVSVLGGEQFF.

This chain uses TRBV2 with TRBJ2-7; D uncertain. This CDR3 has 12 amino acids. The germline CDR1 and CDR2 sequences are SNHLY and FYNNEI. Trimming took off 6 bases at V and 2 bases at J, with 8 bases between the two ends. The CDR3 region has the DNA TGTGCCAGCAGCTACTATACCTACGAGCAGTACTTC. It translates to CASSYYTYEQYF.

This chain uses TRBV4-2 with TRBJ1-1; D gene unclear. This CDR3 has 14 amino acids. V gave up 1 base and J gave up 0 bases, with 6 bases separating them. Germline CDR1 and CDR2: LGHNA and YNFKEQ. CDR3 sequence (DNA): TGTGCCAGCAGCCAAGCCGGGTTGAACACTGAAGCTTTCTTT. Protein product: CASSQAGLNTEAFF.

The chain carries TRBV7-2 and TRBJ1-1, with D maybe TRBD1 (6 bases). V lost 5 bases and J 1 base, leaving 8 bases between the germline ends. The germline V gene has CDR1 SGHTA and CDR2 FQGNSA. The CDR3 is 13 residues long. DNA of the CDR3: TGTGCCAGCAGCCGGACAGAGAACACTGAAGCTTTCTTT. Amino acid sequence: CASSRTENTEAFF. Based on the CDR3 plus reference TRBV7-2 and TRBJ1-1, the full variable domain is GAGVSQSPSNKVTEKGKDVELRCDPISGHTALYWYRQSLGQGLEFLIYFQGNSAPDKSGLPSDRFSAERTGGSVSTLTIQRTQQEDSAVYLCASSRTENTEAFFGQGTRLTVV.

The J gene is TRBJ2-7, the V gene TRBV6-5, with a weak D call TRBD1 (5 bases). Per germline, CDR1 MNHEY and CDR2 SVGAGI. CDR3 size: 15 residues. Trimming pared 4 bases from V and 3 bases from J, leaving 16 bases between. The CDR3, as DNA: TGTGCCAGCAGTTCCCTTAGGGGTAGGTTCTACGAGCAGTACTTC. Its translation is CASSSLRGRFYEQYF.

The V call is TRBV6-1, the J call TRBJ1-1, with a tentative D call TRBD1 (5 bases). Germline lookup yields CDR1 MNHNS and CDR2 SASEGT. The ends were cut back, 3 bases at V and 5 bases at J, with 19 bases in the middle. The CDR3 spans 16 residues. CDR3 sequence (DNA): TGTGCCAGCAGTGACAATCTACGACAGTGGGAAACTGAAGCTTTCTTT. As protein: CASSDNLRQWETEAFF.

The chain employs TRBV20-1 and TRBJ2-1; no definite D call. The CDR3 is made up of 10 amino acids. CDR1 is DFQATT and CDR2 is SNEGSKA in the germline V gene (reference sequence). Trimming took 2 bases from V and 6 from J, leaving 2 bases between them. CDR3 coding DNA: TGCAGTGCTAGACTCAATGAGCAGTTCTTC. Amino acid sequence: CSARLNEQFF.

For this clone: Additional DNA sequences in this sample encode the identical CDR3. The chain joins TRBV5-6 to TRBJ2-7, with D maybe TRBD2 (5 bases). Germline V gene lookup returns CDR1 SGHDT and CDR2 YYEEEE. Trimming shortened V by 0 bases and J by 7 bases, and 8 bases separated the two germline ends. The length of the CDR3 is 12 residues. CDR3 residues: CASSLGRGEQYF. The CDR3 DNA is TGTGCCAGCAGCTTGGGACGGGGAGAGCAGTACTTC.